This T cell receptor (beta chain) was captured by sequencing in a study of somatic mutations in cytotoxic T cells in rheumatoid arthritis. Study summary: Blood samples of about 30 ml were drawn from patients (in EDTA) right after diagnosis and before any treatment.

Both CD4+ and CD8+ cells were separated through positive magnetic bead selection, and their purity was verified using flow cytometry. There are 15 residues in the CDR3. The germline gives CDR1 MNHEY, CDR2 SVGAGI. V was shortened by 6 bases and J by 2 bases, with 16 bases between the two germline ends. Method: immunoSEQ multiplex PCR; TCRdb's copy keeps in-frame clones and lacks some. The sample has about 5,000 clones, 70% to 80% seen once. The V and J genes are TRBV6-5 and TRBJ1-2; D is unclear. Sequencing used CD8+ T cells sorted from blood. This receptor was taken from an adult with rheumatoid arthritis. This CDR3 is CASSTGPPRNYGYTF. CDR3 in DNA: TGTGCCAGCAGCACCGGGCCCCCGAGAAACTATGGCTACACCTTC.